This TCR beta chain was sequenced in a study of blood T cell repertoires in COVID-19. Study-wide context: The cDNA or gDNA used as material had been derived from T cells, B-cell-depleted T cells, or PBMCs.

Original processing methods: Counts of nucleated cells, estimated from reference gene primer amplification, were obtained. The data were produced by immunoSEQ multiplex PCR, yet TCRdb's version contains in-frame clones alone and is incomplete. V, J and clone size derive from that table, while D and trimming were established from the DNA sequence. The sample lists around 70,000 clones; around 78% were seen once. CDR1 and CDR2 from the germline V gene are MNHEY and SVGEGT. With 3 bases removed from V and 6 bases from J, the gap between germline ends came to 4 bases. The CDR3 consists of 11 residues. V usage is TRBV6-2 or TRBV6-3 and J usage is TRBJ2-3; D gene ambiguous. The sequence was obtained from a human donor in a cohort sampled during active COVID-19. Sequenced input: peripheral blood. The CDR3 sequence: CASSYIDTQYF. The CDR3 bases are TGTGCCAGCAGTTATATCGATACGCAGTATTTT.